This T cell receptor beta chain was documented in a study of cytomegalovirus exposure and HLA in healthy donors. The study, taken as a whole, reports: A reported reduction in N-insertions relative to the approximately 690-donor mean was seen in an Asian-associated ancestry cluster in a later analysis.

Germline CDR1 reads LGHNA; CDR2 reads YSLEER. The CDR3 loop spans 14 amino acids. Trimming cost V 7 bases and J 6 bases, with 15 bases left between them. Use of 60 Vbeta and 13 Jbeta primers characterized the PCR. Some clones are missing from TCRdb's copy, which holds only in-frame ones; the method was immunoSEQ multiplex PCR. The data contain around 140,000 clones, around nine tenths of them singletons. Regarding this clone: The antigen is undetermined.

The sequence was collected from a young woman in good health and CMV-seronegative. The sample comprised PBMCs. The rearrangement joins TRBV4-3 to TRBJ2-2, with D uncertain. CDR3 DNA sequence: TGCGCCAGCACCTCACACCCGGGTTCCGGGGAGCTGTTTTTT. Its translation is CASTSHPGSGELFF.